These 23 T cell receptor beta chains were all obtained from the same sample, sequenced in a study of cytomegalovirus exposure and HLA in healthy donors. PCR amplification relied on 60 Vbeta primers (plus 13 Jbeta primers). Generated by immunoSEQ multiplex PCR, the TCRdb table keeps only in-frame clones and is missing some. The sample holds some 110,000 clones; approximately 76% are singletons and the top ten take about 16%. The sample taken for sequencing was PBMCs. The receptors were sampled from a man aged 50 to 59 in good health and CMV-seropositive.

The chain joins TRBV5-4 to TRBJ2-1; D unclear. V lost 0 bases to trimming and J lost 7 bases, with 5 bases between them. The CDR3 consists of 12 residues. The V gene's germline CDR1 is SGHNT and CDR2 YYREEE (reference sequence). CDR3 DNA sequence: TGTGCCAGCAGCTTGGTTCAGAATGAGCAGTTCTTC. This gives the protein CASSLVQNEQFF.

The chain carries TRBV21-1 and TRBJ2-7; the D segment call TRBD1 is taken from the table without a DNA check. TRBV21-1 is marked as a pseudogene. The CDR3 has 16 residues. CDR3 DNA: TGTGCCAGCAGCAAAGTGCGGGACAGGGGGGGGTACGAGCAGTACTTC. It codes for CASSKVRDRGGYEQYF.

The V call is TRBV27, the J call TRBJ2-7; weak D call: TRBD2 (6 bases). Trimming took off 8 bases at V and 5 bases at J, with 19 bases between the two ends. The V gene's germline CDR1 is MNHEY and CDR2 SMNVEV (reference sequence). The CDR3 spans 14 residues. CDR3 sequence (DNA): TGTGCCAGCTACGCCGTGGGACTCCCCCACGAGCAGTACTTC. The encoded protein is CASYAVGLPHEQYF.

CDR3 DNA: TGTGCCAGTACTGTCGGCAATCAGCCCCAGCATTTT. This encodes CASTVGNQPQHF. V gene TRBV19 combines with J gene TRBJ1-5; D gene ambiguous. V was clipped by 7 bases and J by 2 bases, with 6 bases between them. CDR3 length: 12 amino acids. Per the germline V gene, CDR1 is LNHDA and CDR2 is SQIVND (reference sequence).

The chain employs TRBV5-1 and TRBJ2-3, with 12 positions matching TRBD2. J was trimmed by 0 bases and V by 1 base; bases with no gene match: 6. This CDR3 contains 18 residues. Germline V CDR1 and CDR2: SGHRS, YFSETQ. Written as DNA, the CDR3 is TGCGCCAGCAGCTTGTGGGGCGGACTAGCGGGAAGCACAGATACGCAGTATTTT. Its protein product is CASSLWGGLAGSTDTQYF.

The J gene is TRBJ2-7, the V gene TRBV7-2; TRBD1 agrees at 11 bases. CDR1 is SGHTA, CDR2 FQGNSA, per germline. The CDR3 spans 15 residues. Trimming cost V 5 bases and J 7 bases; bases outside gene matches: 10. CDR3 region: CASSRGQGAGREQYF. The CDR3 nucleotides are TGTGCCAGCAGCCGAGGACAGGGGGCCGGGAGAGAGCAGTACTTC.

The V call is TRBV18, the J call TRBJ2-3, with TRBD1 matching 8 bases. The CDR3 runs 16 residues. J was trimmed by 0 bases and V by 4 bases; bases with no gene match: 6. The V gene's germline CDR1 is KGHSH and CDR2 LQKENI. The CDR3 nucleotides are TGTGCCAGCTCACAAGCAGGGGGCGGGAGCACAGATACGCAGTATTTT. This codes for CASSQAGGGSTDTQYF.

Notes on this clone: Distinct nucleotide sequences in the sample also encode this CDR3. V is TRBV27 and J is TRBJ1-1; D remains unclear. V was shortened by 6 bases and J by 3 bases, with 20 bases between the two germline ends. This CDR3 comprises 16 residues. CDR1 is MNHEY and CDR2 is SMNVEV in the germline V gene (reference sequence). The CDR3, as DNA: TGTGCCAGCAGGGGAGCGGTGGGGTTAACCGACACTGAAGCTTTCTTT. Protein sequence: CASRGAVGLTDTEAFF.

This clone was detected only a few times. V and J are TRBV7-9 and TRBJ1-1; 7 positions match TRBD1. CDR1 SEHNR and CDR2 FQNEAQ come from the germline V gene (reference sequence). The CDR3 length is 14 residues. With V trimmed by 5 bases and J by 5 bases, 8 bases remained unmatched. This CDR3 reads CASSTQGTLTEAFF. DNA of the CDR3: TGTGCCAGCAGCACACAGGGGACCCTTACTGAAGCTTTCTTT. The full variable domain, with the rest looked up from reference TRBV7-9 and TRBJ1-1, is DTGVSQNPRHKITKRGQNVTFRCDPISEHNRLYWYRQTLGQGPEFLTYFQNEAQLEKSRLLSDRFSAERPKGSFSTLEIQRTEQGDSAMYLCASSTQGTLTEAFFGQGTRLTVV.

The gene calls are TRBV19 and TRBJ2-7, with 7 nucleotides matching TRBD2. The CDR3 covers 14 residues. Germline V gene lookup returns CDR1 LNHDA and CDR2 SQIVND (reference sequence). V shed 1 base, J shed 1 base, and the junction held 1 base outside the gene matches. This CDR3 reads CASSIGGGSYEQYF. The CDR3 nucleotides read TGTGCCAGTAGTATAGGGGGGGGATCCTACGAGCAGTACTTC.

V usage is TRBV11-3 and J usage is TRBJ2-7; unclear D gene. Germline assignment: CDR1 SGHNT and CDR2 YENEEA. The ends were cut back, 4 bases at V and 3 bases at J, with 4 bases in the middle. The CDR3 is made up of 11 amino acids. CDR3 DNA sequence: TGTGCCAGCAGCTCGTACTACGAGCAGTACTTC. This codes for CASSSYYEQYF.

This chain uses TRBV27 with TRBJ1-5; TRBD1 is a possible D gene (6 bases). This CDR3 region has 15 residues. Germline CDR1 MNHEY, CDR2 SMNVEV (reference sequence). V was pared by 4 bases and J by 3 bases, with 13 bases between. The CDR3 DNA sequence: TGTGCCAGCAGTTCTCGGGGGGGGCCCAATCAGCCCCAGCATTTT. Its translation is CASSSRGGPNQPQHF.

The rearrangement links TRBV10-1 to TRBJ2-1, with TRBD2 identical over 14 bases. This CDR3 region has 15 residues. J lost 9 bases, V lost 6 bases, and 7 bases had no gene match. The V gene's germline CDR1 is WNHNN and CDR2 SYGVQD (reference sequence). DNA for the CDR3: TGCGCCAGCAGCCACGGGACTAGCGGGAGTGGTGAGCAGTTCTTC. Translated: CASSHGTSGSGEQFF.

Remarks on this clone: One end of the junction varies from germline; a read error may be responsible. CDR3 nucleotide sequence: TGTTCCAGCAGCCCGGGCAGGGGAAGGGCTTTCTTT. Protein sequence: CSSSPGRGRAFF. The gene calls are TRBV7-9 and TRBJ1-1; a weak D match, TRBD1 (6 bases). From germline, CDR1 is SEHNR and CDR2 FQNEAQ (reference sequence). CDR3 length equals 12 residues.

The chain carries TRBV11-3 and TRBJ1-1; D possibly corresponds to TRBD1 (6 bases). Per the germline V gene, CDR1 is SGHNT and CDR2 is YENEEA. The CDR3 runs 14 residues. Between the trimmed V and J ends, which lost 0 bases and 7 bases, there was a span of 12 bases. The CDR3 nucleotides read TGTGCCAGCAGCTTAGAAACTACAGGGATTGAAGCTTTCTTT. This translates into CASSLETTGIEAFF.

Written as DNA, the CDR3 is TGTGCCATCAGTGAGTCGACTGAGGACAGGATGAACACTGAAGCTTTCTTT. Translation: CAISESTEDRMNTEAFF. The chain recombines TRBV10-3 with TRBJ1-1; 7 bases fit TRBD1. Germline CDR1 is ENHRY and CDR2 is SYGVKD. This CDR3 has 17 amino acids. Trimming removed 0 bases from V and 0 bases from J; junction bases left unmatched: 7.

The chain is built from TRBV5-1 and TRBJ2-3; the D gene is possibly TRBD1 (8 bases). The CDR3 spans 14 residues. The V end was cut by 6 bases, the J end by 4 bases, with 15 bases between. CDR1 and CDR2 from the germline V gene are SGHRS and YFSETQ. The CDR3 sequence is CASTRTGRADTQYF. The CDR3, as DNA: TGCGCCAGCACCCGGACAGGGAGGGCAGATACGCAGTATTTT.

The rearrangement links TRBV6-4 to TRBJ2-1; D perhaps matches TRBD1 (5 bases). The germline CDR1 and CDR2 sequences are MRHNA and SNTAGT. V was clipped by 3 bases and J by 9 bases, with 15 bases between them. The CDR3 is 14 residues long. The CDR3 here is CASSEGRQSGEQFF. The CDR3 region has the DNA TGTGCCAGCAGTGAAGGGCGACAGTCTGGTGAGCAGTTCTTC.

This clone was recorded a few times. This chain joins TRBV2 and TRBJ1-5, with 12 bases identical to TRBD1. The CDR3 contains 14 residues. Per the germline V gene, CDR1 is SNHLY and CDR2 is FYNNEI. V lost 4 bases to trimming and J lost 7 bases; unmatched junction nucleotides: 2. The DNA for the CDR3 is TGTGCCAGCAGTGCCGGGACAGGGGGCCAGCCCCAGCATTTT. This translates into CASSAGTGGQPQHF.

The chain couples TRBV6-5 to TRBJ2-1; 10 positions agree with TRBD2. Germline CDR1 and CDR2: MNHEY and SVGAGI. Germline trimming cut 2 bases from V and 6 bases from J; bases unmatched to any gene: 7. The CDR3 loop spans 16 amino acids. CDR3 nucleotide sequence: TGTGCCAGCAGTTACACCACTAGCGGGGCCAGCAATGAGCAGTTCTTC. Protein sequence: CASSYTTSGASNEQFF.

The gene calls are TRBV19 and TRBJ2-7, with D perhaps matching TRBD1 (5 bases). V was cut by 5 bases and J by 2 bases, with 13 bases left in between. The CDR3 has 14 amino acids. Germline CDR1 is LNHDA and CDR2 is SQIVND (reference sequence). Written as DNA, the CDR3 is TGTGCCAGTAGTCTCCGGACACCGCCCTACGAGCAGTACTTC. This gives the protein CASSLRTPPYEQYF.

The rearrangement joins TRBV28 to TRBJ1-1, with TRBD1 as a possible D gene (5 bases). V gave up 4 bases and J gave up 6 bases, with 9 bases separating them. This CDR3 has 12 amino acids. From germline, CDR1 is MDHEN and CDR2 SYDVKM. This chain's CDR3 is CASSSDRSEAFF. The CDR3 DNA follows: TGTGCCAGCAGTTCTGACAGATCTGAAGCTTTCTTT. Together with reference TRBV28 and TRBJ1-1, the CDR3 gives the full variable domain: DVKVTQSSRYLVKRTGEKVFLECVQDMDHENMFWYRQDPGLGLRLIYFSYDVKMKEKGDIPEGYSVSREKKERFSLILESASTNQTSMYLCASSSDRSEAFFGQGTRLTVV.

CDR3 bases: TGTGCCAGCAGCCGACAGGGGAATTTCAACGAGCAGTACTTC. It yields the protein CASSRQGNFNEQYF. The chain uses TRBV2 and TRBJ2-7, with 8 positions matching TRBD1. CDR1 is SNHLY and CDR2 is FYNNEI in the germline V gene. Losses at the gene ends were 6 bases for V and 5 bases for J; bases not matched to a gene: 9. The CDR3 runs to 14 residues.